This T cell receptor beta chain was retrieved from a study of blood T cell repertoires in COVID-19 (dated by TCRdb to about 2020). Regarding the research as a whole: Collaborator samples came from the United States, Italy and Spain and covered acute and convalescent phases of COVID-19. The material from the prospective study consisted of cDNA or gDNA derived from T cells, B-cell-depleted T cells, or PBMCs. Subjects who had been exposed to COVID-19, were actively infected with it, or had recovered from it provided the deeply sampled blood TCRbeta repertoires that made up the dataset. The repertoires were released in a freely available public database intended as a resource for research on the immune response to SARS-CoV-2. The samples were drawn from two sources: the first 160 participants of the ongoing ImmuneRACE study, and 950 to 1,500 subjects contributed by 6 global collaborators. Sample metadata almost always included a de-identified subject ID, COVID-19 status, age in years and sex. HLA class I and class II types, where available, came from metadata supplied by the sample provider rather than from assay-based typing. Study-level results and caveats: The quantity of clinical and demographic metadata differed by source and by participant and was supplied without curation.

The CDR3 starts with the cysteine, ends with the phenylalanine, and has 14 residues. Only the CDR3 portion is preserved as DNA: 42 bases, with reading frame beginning at the first base. From a lookup of the germline V gene, CDR1 and CDR2 are MNHEY and SVGAGI. Trimming removed 6 bases from V and 10 bases from J; the gene matches leave 7 bases unexplained. In Seattle, one collaborating source enrolled patients while the infection was active and tracked those patients longitudinally over the course of disease. Each collaborating institution followed its own protocols to collect whole blood in K2EDTA tubes. For TCRbeta analysis, collaborators shipped samples in one of three forms: frozen whole blood, isolated PBMCs, or DNA extracted from either of those sample types. As for this clone: Its antigen is unknown. Base qualities are not at hand, and no much larger clone is one base apart.

TCRbeta CDR3 regions were amplified from genomic DNA by means of the immunoSEQ Assay, a bias-controlled multiplex PCR. For the original study's pipeline: The number of nucleated cells in each sample was estimated from the amplification of reference gene primers within the assay. To quantify the absolute abundance of each unique TCRbeta CDR3 rearrangement, sequence reads were collapsed and filtered. For each sample, productive Simpson clonality was calculated by taking the square root of Simpson's diversity index across productive rearrangements. TCRdb re-hosts the immuneACCESS table, in-frame sequences only. Its copies lack some clones; in the studies checked, an unresolved V gene accounts for under half of them, and the cause for the rest is not known. D and trimming come from the DNA, and the V and J calls and clone size come from that table. The sample profile shows around 200,000 clones; approximately 83% of them were found once. The top ten constitute 6.5% to 7.5% of the sample.

Sequenced input: peripheral blood. The rearrangement combines TRBV6-5 with TRBJ1-6, with 9 bases aligning to TRBD1. The receptor was derived from a woman between 40 and 50 years old with COVID-19, enrolled during active disease. The bases are TGTGCCAGCAGCCATGGGACAGGGCAGTCACCCCTCCACTTT. Translation gives CASSHGTGQSPLHF.